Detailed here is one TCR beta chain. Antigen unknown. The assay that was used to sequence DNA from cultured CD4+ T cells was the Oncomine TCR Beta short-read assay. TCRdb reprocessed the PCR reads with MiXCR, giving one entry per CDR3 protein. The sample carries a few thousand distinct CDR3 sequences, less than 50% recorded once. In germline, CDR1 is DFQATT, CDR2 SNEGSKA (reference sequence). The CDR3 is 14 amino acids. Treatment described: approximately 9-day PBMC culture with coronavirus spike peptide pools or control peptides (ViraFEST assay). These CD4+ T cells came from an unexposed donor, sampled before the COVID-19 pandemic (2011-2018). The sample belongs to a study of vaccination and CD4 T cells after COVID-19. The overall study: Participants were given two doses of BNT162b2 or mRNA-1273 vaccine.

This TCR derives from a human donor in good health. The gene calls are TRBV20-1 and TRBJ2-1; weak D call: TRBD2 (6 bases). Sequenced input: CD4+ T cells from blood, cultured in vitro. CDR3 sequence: CSPGTRLSYNEQFF. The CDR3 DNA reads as TGCAGCCCAGGGACTCGACTTTCCTACAATGAGCAGTTCTTC.